The entry below gives a single T cell receptor beta chain sequence along with its context. The table lists this clone with a few counts. Its antigen is not yet known. The input lacks base qualities; no much larger clone sits a single base away. CDR1 is given as SQVTM and CDR2 as ANQGSEA, both from the germline V gene. Its CDR3 holds 12 amino acids, cysteine through phenylalanine. The kept DNA is CDR3 alone, 36 bases in frame from the first base. V is reduced by 4 bases and J by 5 bases, leaving a spacing of 11 bases between them. The intended sense of this specimen's time point label: baseline before oral tofacitinib. Lesional scalp punch biopsies and peripheral blood were obtained from alopecia areata patients. PBMCs were isolated by density centrifugation and stained for CD3, CD4 and CD8, after which CD4+ and CD8+ T cells were sorted on a FACSAria. Libraries were made using the immunoSEQ multiplex PCR assay. For TCR sequencing, RNA was extracted from every sample and reverse transcribed into cDNA to serve as template. First-strand cDNA was synthesized using SuperScript III with a 2:1 mix of oligo-dT and random hexamers. A synthetic immune receptor repertoire was used to assess amplification bias, and residual bias was removed computationally. The study's own analysis went as follows. Raw reads were preprocessed to remove errors, and CDR3 was defined by IMGT conventions from the conserved cysteine to phenylalanine. To get clonality, Shannon entropy was normalized by log2 of the number of productive unique TCRs and the result was subtracted from 1. Whether each scalp clone was CD4 or CD8 was inferred by checking scalp TCRbeta sequences against the CD4 and CD8 repertoires from sorted blood. Sourced from immuneACCESS, this table was stored by TCRdb with only in-frame sequences that have V and J called. A share of the clones is absent; for the studies checked, an unresolved V gene accounts for under half, and the remainder has no known explanation. V, J and clone size were drawn from that table, and D and trimming were deduced from the DNA. In this sample the table shows 200,000 to 250,000 clones, 50% to 65% of which occur a single time. The ten largest account for more than 0.4% of the sample.

The data derive from a study of CD8+ T cells in alopecia areata (dated by TCRdb to between 2017 and 2018). The study in broad terms: Treated patients were enrolled in an open-label pilot trial of oral tofacitinib at 5 to 10 mg twice daily for moderate-to-severe alopecia areata. Patients received tofacitinib for 6 to 18 months and were then followed off drug for 6 months to check for delayed response and recurrence. The study used high-throughput TCRbeta sequencing to examine T cell clonal expansion in alopecia areata, in both the C3H/HeJ mouse model and human patients. Human TCRbeta sequencing covered scalp tissue and sorted CD4+ and CD8+ peripheral blood T cells from patchy and totalis/universalis alopecia areata patients and healthy controls. Patients on tofacitinib were biopsied at baseline and after 4 and 24 weeks of treatment, and several of the patients also had a later scalp biopsy. Clonality in the scalp was compared among normal scalp (n=4), patchy alopecia areata scalp (n=8), and alopecia totalis/universalis scalp (n=8). RNA was extracted with the PAXgene miRNA kit for fixed scalp, the miRNeasy kit for PBMCs, and the RNeasy kit for mouse skin. TCRbeta CDR3 regions were amplified by immunoSEQ multiplex PCR with 35 Vbeta forward and 13 Jbeta reverse primers. Overall study outcomes, separate from this receptor: Scalp TCR repertoire analysis is complicated because resident alphabeta T cells in normal human skin are also sequenced, whereas mouse skin is dominated by gammadelta T cells. Compared with normal scalp, lesional scalp had higher clonality and more expanded CD8+ clones, particularly in alopecia totalis/universalis, a pattern that suggests antigenic drive. Shared TCR sequences between patients were less evident than in mice, which may be partly attributable to HLA diversity in the patient population.

Sequenced material: CD4+ T cells sorted from blood, taken at week 0. This TCR was recovered from a human donor with alopecia areata. The chain joins TRBV29-1 to TRBJ2-5, with the D segment identity uncertain. The CDR3 region has the sequence CSVVRNAETQYF. DNA sequence: TGCAGCGTTGTGAGGAACGCGGAGACCCAGTACTTC.